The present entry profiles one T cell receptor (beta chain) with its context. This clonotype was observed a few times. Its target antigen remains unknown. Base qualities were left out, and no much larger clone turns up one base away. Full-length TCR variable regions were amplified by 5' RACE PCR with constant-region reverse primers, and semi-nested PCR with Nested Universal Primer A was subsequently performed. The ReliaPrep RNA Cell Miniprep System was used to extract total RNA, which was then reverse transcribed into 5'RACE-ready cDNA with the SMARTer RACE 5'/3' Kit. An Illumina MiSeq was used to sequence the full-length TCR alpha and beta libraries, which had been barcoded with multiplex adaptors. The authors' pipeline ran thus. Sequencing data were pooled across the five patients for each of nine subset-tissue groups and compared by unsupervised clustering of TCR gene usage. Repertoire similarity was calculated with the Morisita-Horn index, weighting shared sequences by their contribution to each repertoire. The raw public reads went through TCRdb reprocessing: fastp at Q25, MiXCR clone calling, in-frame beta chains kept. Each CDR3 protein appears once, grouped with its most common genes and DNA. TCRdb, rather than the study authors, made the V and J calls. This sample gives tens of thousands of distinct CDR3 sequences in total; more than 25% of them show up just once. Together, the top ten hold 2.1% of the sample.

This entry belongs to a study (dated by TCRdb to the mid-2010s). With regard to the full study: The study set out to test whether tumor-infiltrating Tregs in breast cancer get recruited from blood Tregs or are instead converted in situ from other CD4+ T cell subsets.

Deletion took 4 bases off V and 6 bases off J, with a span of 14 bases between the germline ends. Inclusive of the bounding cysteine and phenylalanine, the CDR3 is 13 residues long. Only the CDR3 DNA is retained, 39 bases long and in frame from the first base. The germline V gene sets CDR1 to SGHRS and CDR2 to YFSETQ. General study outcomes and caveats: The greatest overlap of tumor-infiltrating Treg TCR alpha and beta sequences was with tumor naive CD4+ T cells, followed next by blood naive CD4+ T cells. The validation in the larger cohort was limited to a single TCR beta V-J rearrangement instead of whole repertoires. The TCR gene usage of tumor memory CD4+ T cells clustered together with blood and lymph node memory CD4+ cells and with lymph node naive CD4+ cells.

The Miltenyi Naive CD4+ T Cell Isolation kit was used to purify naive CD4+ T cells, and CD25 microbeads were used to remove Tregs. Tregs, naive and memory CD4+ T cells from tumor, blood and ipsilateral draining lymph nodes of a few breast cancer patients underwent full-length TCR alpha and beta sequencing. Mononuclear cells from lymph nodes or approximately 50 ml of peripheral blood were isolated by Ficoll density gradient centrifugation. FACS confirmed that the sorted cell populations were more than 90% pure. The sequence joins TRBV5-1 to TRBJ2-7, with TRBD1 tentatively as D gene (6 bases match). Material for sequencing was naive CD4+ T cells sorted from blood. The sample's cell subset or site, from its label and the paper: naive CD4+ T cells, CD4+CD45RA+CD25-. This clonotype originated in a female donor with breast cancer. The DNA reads TGCGCCAGCAGCGCATGGGGGACATCCGAGCAGTACTTC. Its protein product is CASSAWGTSEQYF.